This entry describes one T cell receptor (beta chain). Which antigen it targets is not known. The input lacks base qualities; no much larger clone sits a single base away. The immunoSEQ Assay, a bias-controlled multiplex PCR, was used to amplify TCRbeta CDR3 regions from genomic DNA. On the study's bioinformatics: The number of nucleated cells in each sample was estimated by amplification of reference gene primers within the assay. To quantify the absolute abundance of each unique TCRbeta CDR3 rearrangement, sequence reads were collapsed and filtered. Productive Simpson clonality was computed per sample as the square root of Simpson's diversity index over productive rearrangements. Drawn from immuneACCESS, this table holds only the in-frame rearrangements with V and J called that TCRdb kept. Clones are partly lost; checked studies trace under half to an unresolved V gene and leave the rest unexplained. The DNA gave D and trimming, while V, J and clone size come from that table. The sample table shows just over 95,000 clones, and around 81% are seen once. The ten largest clonotypes hold about 4.3% of the sample.

This sample stems from a study of blood T cell repertoires in COVID-19 (dated by TCRdb to the early 2020s). In the study overall: Collaborator samples came from the United States, Italy and Spain and covered acute and convalescent phases of COVID-19. The material from the prospective study consisted of cDNA or gDNA derived from T cells, B-cell-depleted T cells, or PBMCs. A de-identified subject ID, COVID-19 status, age in years and sex were almost always included in the sample metadata. A freely available public database, intended as a resource for researchers studying the immune response to SARS-CoV-2, is where the repertoires were released. The dataset comprised deeply sampled blood TCRbeta repertoires from subjects exposed to, actively infected with, or recovered from COVID-19. Samples were obtained from the ongoing ImmuneRACE study (first 160 participants) and from 1,254 subjects provided by 6 global collaborators. HLA class I and class II types, where available, came from metadata supplied by the sample provider rather than from assay-based typing. What the authors observed across the whole study: The amount of clinical and demographic metadata varied by source and participant and was provided uncurated.

The collaborating institutions used their own protocols to collect whole blood in K2EDTA tubes. For TCRbeta analysis, collaborators shipped samples in one of three forms: frozen whole blood, isolated PBMCs, or DNA extracted from either of those sample types. The CDR1 and CDR2 encoded by the germline V gene are SQVTM and ANQGSEA. The CDR3 contains 14 residues, cysteine and phenylalanine counted. The CDR3 DNA has 42 bases and is translated from base 1. The receptor comes from a man aged 55 to 70 with acute or convalescent COVID-19. What was sequenced was peripheral blood. Recombination connected TRBV29-1 to TRBJ1-3; the D gene is perhaps TRBD1, on 6 matching bases. This receptor carries the CDR3 CSVQGQYSGNTIYF. In nucleotide form, the sequence is TGCAGTGTTCAGGGACAATACTCTGGAAACACCATATATTTT.